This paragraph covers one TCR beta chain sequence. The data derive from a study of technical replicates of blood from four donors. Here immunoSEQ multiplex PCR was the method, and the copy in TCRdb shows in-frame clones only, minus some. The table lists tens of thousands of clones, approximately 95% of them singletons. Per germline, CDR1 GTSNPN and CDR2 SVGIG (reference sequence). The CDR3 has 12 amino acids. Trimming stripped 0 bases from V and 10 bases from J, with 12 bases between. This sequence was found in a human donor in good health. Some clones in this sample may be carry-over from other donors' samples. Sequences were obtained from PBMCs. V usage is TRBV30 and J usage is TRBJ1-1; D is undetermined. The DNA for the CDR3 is TGTGCCTGGAGTGTACTGTCGGGGTCAGCTTTCTTT. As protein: CAWSVLSGSAFF. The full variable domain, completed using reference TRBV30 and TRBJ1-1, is SQTIHQWPATLVQPVGSPLSLECTVEGTSNPNLYWYRQAAGRGLQLLFYSVGIGQISSEVPQNLSASRPQDRQFILSSKKLLLSDSGFYLCAWSVLSGSAFFGQGTRLTVV.